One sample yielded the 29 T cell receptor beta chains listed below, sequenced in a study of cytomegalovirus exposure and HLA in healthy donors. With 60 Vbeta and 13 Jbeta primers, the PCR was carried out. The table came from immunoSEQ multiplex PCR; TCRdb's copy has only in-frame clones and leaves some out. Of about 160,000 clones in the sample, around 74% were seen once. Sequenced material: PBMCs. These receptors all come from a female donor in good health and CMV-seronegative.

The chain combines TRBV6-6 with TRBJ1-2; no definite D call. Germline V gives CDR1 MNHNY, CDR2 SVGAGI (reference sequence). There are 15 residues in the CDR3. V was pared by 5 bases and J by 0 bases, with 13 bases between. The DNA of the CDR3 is TGTGCCAGCAGTCACGACACCGCATCTAACTATGGCTACACCTTC. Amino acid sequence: CASSHDTASNYGYTF.

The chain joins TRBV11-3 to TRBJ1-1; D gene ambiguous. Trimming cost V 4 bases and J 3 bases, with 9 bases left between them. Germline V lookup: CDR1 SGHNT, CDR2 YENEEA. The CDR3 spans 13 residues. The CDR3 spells CASSSEAYTEAFF. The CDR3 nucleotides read TGTGCCAGCAGCTCAGAGGCCTACACTGAAGCTTTCTTT. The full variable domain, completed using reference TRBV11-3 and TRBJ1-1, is EAGVVQSPRYKIIEKKQPVAFWCNPISGHNTLYWYLQNLGQGPELLIRYENEEAVDDSQLPKDRFSAERLKGVDSTLKIQPAELGDSAVYLCASSSEAYTEAFFGQGTRLTVV.

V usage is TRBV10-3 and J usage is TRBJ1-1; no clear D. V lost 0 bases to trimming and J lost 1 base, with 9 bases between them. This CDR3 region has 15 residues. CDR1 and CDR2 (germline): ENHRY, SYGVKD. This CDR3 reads CAISESNRGNTEAFF. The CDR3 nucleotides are TGTGCCATCAGTGAGTCGAACCGGGGGAACACTGAAGCTTTCTTT.

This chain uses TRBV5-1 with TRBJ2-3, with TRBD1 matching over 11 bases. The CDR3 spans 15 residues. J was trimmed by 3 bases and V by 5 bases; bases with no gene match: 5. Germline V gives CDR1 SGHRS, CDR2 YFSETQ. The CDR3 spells CASSDGQGATDTQYF. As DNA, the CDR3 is TGCGCCAGCAGTGACGGACAGGGGGCAACAGATACGCAGTATTTT.

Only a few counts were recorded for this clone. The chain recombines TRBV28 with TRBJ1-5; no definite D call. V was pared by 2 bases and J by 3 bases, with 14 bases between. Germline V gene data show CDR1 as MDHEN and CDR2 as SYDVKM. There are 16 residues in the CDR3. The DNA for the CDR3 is TGTGCCAGCAGTTTAAGTGGATCAGGATCCAATCAGCCCCAGCATTTT. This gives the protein CASSLSGSGSNQPQHF.

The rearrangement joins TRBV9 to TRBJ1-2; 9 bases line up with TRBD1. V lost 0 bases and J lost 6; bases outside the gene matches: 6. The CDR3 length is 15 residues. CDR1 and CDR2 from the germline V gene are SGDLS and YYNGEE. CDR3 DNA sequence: TGTGCCAGCAGCGTAGAGAGGGGACAGGGAGATGGCTACACCTTC. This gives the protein CASSVERGQGDGYTF. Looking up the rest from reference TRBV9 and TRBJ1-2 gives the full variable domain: DSGVTQTPKHLITATGQRVTLRCSPRSGDLSVYWYQQSLDQGLQFLIQYYNGEERAKGNILERFSAQQFPDLHSELNLSSLELGDSALYFCASSVERGQGDGYTFGSGTRLTVV.

CDR3 nucleotide sequence: TGTGCCAGCGGAAGGACAAGCTATGGCTACACCTTC. Its protein is CASGRTSYGYTF. V usage is TRBV7-9 and J usage is TRBJ1-2, with D perhaps TRBD1 (5 bases). In germline, CDR1 is SEHNR, CDR2 FQNEAQ (reference sequence). The CDR3 loop spans 12 amino acids. Trimming removed 8 bases at V and 4 bases at J, with 11 bases between.

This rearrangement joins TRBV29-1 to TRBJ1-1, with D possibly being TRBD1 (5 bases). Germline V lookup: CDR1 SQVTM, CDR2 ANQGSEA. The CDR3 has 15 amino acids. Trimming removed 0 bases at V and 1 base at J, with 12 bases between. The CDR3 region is CSVEELGAANTEAFF. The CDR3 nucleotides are TGCAGCGTTGAAGAACTTGGGGCAGCGAACACTGAAGCTTTCTTT.

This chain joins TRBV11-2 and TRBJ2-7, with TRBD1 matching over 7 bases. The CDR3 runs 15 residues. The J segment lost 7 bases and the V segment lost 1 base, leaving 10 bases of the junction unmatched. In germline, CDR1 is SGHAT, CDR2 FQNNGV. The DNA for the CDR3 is TGTGCCAGCAGCTTAGGAGTGACAGGGCTACAGGAGCAGTACTTC. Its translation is CASSLGVTGLQEQYF.

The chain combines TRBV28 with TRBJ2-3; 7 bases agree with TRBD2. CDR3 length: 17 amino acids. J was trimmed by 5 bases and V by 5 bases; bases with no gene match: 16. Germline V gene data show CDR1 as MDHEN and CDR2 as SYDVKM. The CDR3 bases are TGTGCCAGCAGTCACCCCCAGTGGCGGGAGAAAGGAGATACGCAGTATTTT. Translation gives CASSHPQWREKGDTQYF.

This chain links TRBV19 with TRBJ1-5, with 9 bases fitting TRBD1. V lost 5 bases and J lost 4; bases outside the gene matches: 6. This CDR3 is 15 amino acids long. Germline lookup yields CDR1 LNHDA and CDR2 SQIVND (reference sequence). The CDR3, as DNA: TGTGCCAGTAGTGAAAACAGGGGGCGGAATCAGCCCCAGCATTTT. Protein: CASSENRGRNQPQHF.

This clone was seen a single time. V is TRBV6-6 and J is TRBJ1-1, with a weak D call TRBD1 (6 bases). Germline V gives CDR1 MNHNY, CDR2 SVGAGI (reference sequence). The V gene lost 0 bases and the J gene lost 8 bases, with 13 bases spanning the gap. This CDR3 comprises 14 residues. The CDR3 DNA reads TGTGCCAGCAGTTACTCGAGGGTAGGGACAGAAGCTTTCTTT. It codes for CASSYSRVGTEAFF.

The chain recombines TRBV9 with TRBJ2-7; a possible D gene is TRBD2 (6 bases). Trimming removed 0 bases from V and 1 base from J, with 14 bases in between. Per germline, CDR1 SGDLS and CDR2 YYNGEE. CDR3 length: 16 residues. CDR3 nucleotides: TGTGCCAGCAGCGTAGGTCCTAGCGACAATTCCTACGAGCAGTACTTC. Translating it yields CASSVGPSDNSYEQYF.

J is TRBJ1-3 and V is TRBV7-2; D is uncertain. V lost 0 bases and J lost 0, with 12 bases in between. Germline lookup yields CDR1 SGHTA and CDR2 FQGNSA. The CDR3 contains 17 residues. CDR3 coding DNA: TGTGCCAGCAGCTTAGCGGCACGACTGAGCTCTGGAAACACCATATATTTT. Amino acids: CASSLAARLSSGNTIYF.

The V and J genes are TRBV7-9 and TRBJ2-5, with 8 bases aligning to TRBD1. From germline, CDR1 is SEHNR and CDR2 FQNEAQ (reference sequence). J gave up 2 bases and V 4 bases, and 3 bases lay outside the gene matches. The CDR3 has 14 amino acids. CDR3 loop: CASSSGTGQETQYF. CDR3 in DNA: TGTGCCAGCAGCTCTGGGACAGGTCAAGAGACCCAGTACTTC.

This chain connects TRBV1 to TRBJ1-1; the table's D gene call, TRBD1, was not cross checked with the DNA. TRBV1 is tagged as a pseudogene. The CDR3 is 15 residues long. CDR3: CTSSQRTGDHTEAFF. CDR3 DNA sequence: TGCACCAGCAGCCAACGAACAGGGGATCACACTGAAGCTTTCTTT.

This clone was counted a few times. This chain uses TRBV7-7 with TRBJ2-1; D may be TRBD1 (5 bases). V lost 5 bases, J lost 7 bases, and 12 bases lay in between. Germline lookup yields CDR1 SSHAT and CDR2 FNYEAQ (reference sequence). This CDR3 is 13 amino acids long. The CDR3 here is CASSQGRYNEQFF. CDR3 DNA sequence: TGTGCCAGCAGCCAGGGTCGCTATAATGAGCAGTTCTTC.

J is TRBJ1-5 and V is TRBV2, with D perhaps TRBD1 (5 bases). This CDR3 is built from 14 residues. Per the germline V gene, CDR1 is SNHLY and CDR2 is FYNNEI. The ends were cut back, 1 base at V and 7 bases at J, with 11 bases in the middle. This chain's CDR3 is CASSEVAGQQPQHF. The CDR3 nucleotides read TGTGCCAGCAGTGAAGTGGCAGGGCAGCAGCCCCAGCATTTT.

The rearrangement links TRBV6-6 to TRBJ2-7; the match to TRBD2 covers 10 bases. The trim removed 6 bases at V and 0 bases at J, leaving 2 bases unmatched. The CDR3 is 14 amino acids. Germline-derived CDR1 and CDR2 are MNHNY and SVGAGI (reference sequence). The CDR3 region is CASSPSGSSYEQYF. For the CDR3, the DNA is TGTGCCAGCAGCCCTAGCGGGAGCTCCTACGAGCAGTACTTC.

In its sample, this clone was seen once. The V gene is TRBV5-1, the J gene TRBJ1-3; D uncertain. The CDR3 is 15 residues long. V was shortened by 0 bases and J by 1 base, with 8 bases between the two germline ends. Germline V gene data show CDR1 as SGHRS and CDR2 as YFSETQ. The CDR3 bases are TGCGCCAGCAGCTTGGAGGGAGTGTCTGGAAACACCATATATTTT. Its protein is CASSLEGVSGNTIYF.

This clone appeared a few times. This CDR3 reads CASSIRQGGLNEQFF. The CDR3, as DNA: TGTGCCAGCAGCATTCGACAGGGGGGGTTGAATGAGCAGTTCTTC. The chain is built from TRBV13 and TRBJ2-1; 9 bases match TRBD1. After removal of 5 bases from V and 7 bases from J, the junction contained 9 bases not matched to a gene. The length of the CDR3 is 15 residues. CDR1 PRHDT and CDR2 FYEKMQ come from the germline V gene (reference sequence).

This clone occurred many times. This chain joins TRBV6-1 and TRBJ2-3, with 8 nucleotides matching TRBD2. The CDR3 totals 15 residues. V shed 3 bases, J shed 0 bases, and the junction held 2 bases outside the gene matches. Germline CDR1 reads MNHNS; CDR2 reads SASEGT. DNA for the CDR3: TGTGCCAGCAGTGAGCTAGCGGGTAGCACAGATACGCAGTATTTT. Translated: CASSELAGSTDTQYF.

In nucleotides, the CDR3 is TGCGCCAGCAGCTCCGGGACAGGGGGCGTCAAAAACATTCAGTACTTC. It translates to CASSSGTGGVKNIQYF. V usage is TRBV5-1 and J usage is TRBJ2-4, with TRBD1 identical over 12 bases. The CDR3 is 16 amino acids. Germline V gene data show CDR1 as SGHRS and CDR2 as YFSETQ. J lost 3 bases, V lost 3 bases, and 4 bases had no gene match.

Written as DNA, the CDR3 is TGTGCCAGCAGTTTGCAGGGCTATTTAATGAACACTGAAGCTTTCTTT. It encodes CASSLQGYLMNTEAFF. The chain links TRBV6-5 to TRBJ1-1; TRBD1 is a possible D gene (5 bases). V was shortened by 4 bases and J by 0 bases, with 15 bases between the two germline ends. Germline assignment: CDR1 MNHEY and CDR2 SVGAGI. This CDR3 is 16 amino acids long.

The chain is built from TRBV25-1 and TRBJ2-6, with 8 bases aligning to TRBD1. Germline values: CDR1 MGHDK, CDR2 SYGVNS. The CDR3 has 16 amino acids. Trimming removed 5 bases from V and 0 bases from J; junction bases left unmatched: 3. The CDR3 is CASSRQGTSGANVLTF. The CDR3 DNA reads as TGTGCCAGCAGTCGACAGGGGACCTCTGGGGCCAACGTCCTGACTTTC.

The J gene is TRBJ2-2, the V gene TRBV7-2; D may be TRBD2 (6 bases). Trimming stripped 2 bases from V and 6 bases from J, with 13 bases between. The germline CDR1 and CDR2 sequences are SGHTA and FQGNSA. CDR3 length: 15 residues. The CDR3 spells CASSLWRGLAGELFF. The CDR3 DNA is TGTGCCAGCAGCTTATGGCGGGGATTGGCCGGGGAGCTGTTTTTT.

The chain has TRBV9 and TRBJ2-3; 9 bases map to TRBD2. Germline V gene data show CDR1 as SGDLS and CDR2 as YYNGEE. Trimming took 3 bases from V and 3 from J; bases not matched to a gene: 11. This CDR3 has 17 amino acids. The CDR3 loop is CASSGVAGGLLTDTQYF. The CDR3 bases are TGTGCCAGCAGCGGGGTGGCGGGGGGGCTGTTAACAGATACGCAGTATTTT.

The CDR3: CASSRTGSHKETQYF. In nucleotides, the CDR3 is TGTGCCAGCTCGCGGACAGGGTCCCACAAAGAGACCCAGTACTTC. V gene TRBV18 combines with J gene TRBJ2-5; 8 bases agree with TRBD1. CDR1 is KGHSH and CDR2 is LQKENI in the germline V gene. The CDR3 totals 15 residues. V dropped 6 bases and J dropped 3; count of bases not matched to a gene: 9.

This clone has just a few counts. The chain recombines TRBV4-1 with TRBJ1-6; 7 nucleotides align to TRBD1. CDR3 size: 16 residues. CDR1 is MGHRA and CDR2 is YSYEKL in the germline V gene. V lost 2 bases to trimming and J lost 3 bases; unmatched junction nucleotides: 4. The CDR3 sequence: CASSQTGTDYNSPLHF. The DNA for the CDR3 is TGCGCCAGCAGCCAAACCGGGACAGACTATAATTCACCCCTCCACTTT.